The 11 T cell receptor beta chains below come from one sample, sequenced in a study of blood T cell repertoires in COVID-19. Some clones are missing from TCRdb's copy, which holds only in-frame ones; the method was immunoSEQ multiplex PCR. The sample records 90,000 to 130,000 clones, approximately 90% being singletons. Sample: peripheral blood. These TCRs come from a woman aged 50 to 60 with acute or convalescent COVID-19.

J is TRBJ2-1 and V is TRBV14; 7 bases map to TRBD1. V shed 4 bases, J shed 2 bases, and the junction held 8 bases outside the gene matches. The CDR3 consists of 16 residues. From germline, CDR1 is SGHDN and CDR2 FVKESK. CDR3 amino acids: CASSPLGDSAYNEQFF. DNA of the CDR3: TGTGCCAGCAGCCCCCTTGGGGACAGTGCCTACAATGAGCAGTTCTTC.

The chain combines TRBV6-5 with TRBJ2-6; D is unresolved. CDR1 and CDR2 (germline): MNHEY, SVGAGI. The CDR3 consists of 15 residues. V was pared by 6 bases and J by 2 bases, with 11 bases between. CDR3 sequence reads: CASSASATGANVLTF. CDR3 sequence (DNA): TGTGCCAGCAGCGCGTCCGCGACTGGGGCCAACGTCCTGACTTTC.

The chain uses TRBV10-3 and TRBJ2-5, with D maybe TRBD1 (5 bases). This CDR3 is 15 amino acids long. The germline CDR1 and CDR2 sequences are ENHRY and SYGVKD. V was cut by 4 bases and J by 0 bases, with 12 bases left in between. The CDR3 protein is CAISGGGQYQETQYF. The CDR3 region has the DNA TGTGCCATCAGTGGGGGCGGCCAGTACCAAGAGACCCAGTACTTC.

The chain links TRBV27 to TRBJ2-7; 8 nucleotides line up with TRBD2. This CDR3 is 18 amino acids long. Germline assignment: CDR1 MNHEY and CDR2 SMNVEV (reference sequence). Trimming removed 0 bases from V and 0 bases from J; junction bases left unmatched: 10. DNA of the CDR3: TGTGCCAGCAGTTTATCAGGTGGGATTAGCGGGACCTCCTACGAGCAGTACTTC. Its translation: CASSLSGGISGTSYEQYF.

The rearrangement links TRBV24-1 to TRBJ2-5; D unresolved. Looked up from germline, CDR1 is KGHDR and CDR2 is SFDVKD. Deletions cut 7 bases from V and 1 base from J, with 12 bases between. The CDR3 has 14 residues. Here the CDR3 reads CATSSLESQETQYF. DNA for the CDR3: TGTGCCACCAGCTCTCTAGAGTCCCAAGAGACCCAGTACTTC.

V gene TRBV5-8 combines with J gene TRBJ2-5, with D possibly TRBD1 on 9 matching bases. Per the germline V gene, CDR1 is SGHTS and CDR2 is YDEGEE. The CDR3 runs 16 residues. Trimming took off 4 bases at V and 5 bases at J, with 21 bases between the two ends. For the CDR3, the DNA is TGTGCCAGCAGCCCCACGGGACAGGGACTAGGGGAGACCCAGTACTTC. Its translation: CASSPTGQGLGETQYF.

This chain joins TRBV7-2 and TRBJ2-1; D is undetermined. The CDR3 covers 18 residues. Trimming took off 1 base at V and 0 bases at J, with 16 bases between the two ends. Germline CDR1 reads SGHTA; CDR2 reads FQGNSA. The CDR3 region is CASSLGSGVLGSYNEQFF. CDR3 sequence (DNA): TGTGCCAGCAGCTTAGGATCCGGAGTCCTAGGCTCCTACAATGAGCAGTTCTTC.

V gene TRBV28 combines with J gene TRBJ2-3, with D perhaps TRBD1 (5 bases). The CDR3 totals 15 residues. V was cut by 6 bases and J by 0 bases, with 13 bases left in between. Germline-derived CDR1 and CDR2 are MDHEN and SYDVKM. Here the CDR3 reads CASSRTTASTDTQYF. Here the CDR3 DNA reads TGTGCCAGCAGCCGGACAACCGCTAGCACAGATACGCAGTATTTT.

The chain couples TRBV14 to TRBJ1-1; D is unresolved. This CDR3 spans 15 amino acids. Germline lookup yields CDR1 SGHDN and CDR2 FVKESK. V was shortened by 4 bases and J by 2 bases, with 14 bases between the two germline ends. CDR3 sequence: CASSRQVTLNTEAFF. CDR3 coding DNA: TGTGCCAGCAGCCGCCAGGTCACTCTCAACACTGAAGCTTTCTTT. Together with reference TRBV14 and TRBJ1-1, the CDR3 gives the full variable domain: EAGVTQFPSHSVIEKGQTVTLRCDPISGHDNLYWYRRVMGKEIKFLLHFVKESKQDESGMPNNRFLAERTGGTYSTLKVQPAELEDSGVYFCASSRQVTLNTEAFFGQGTRLTVV.

The rearrangement links TRBV13 to TRBJ1-3; D is possibly TRBD1 (5 bases). With 7 bases removed from V and 11 bases from J, the gap between germline ends came to 15 bases. CDR3 size: 12 residues. The germline V gene encodes CDR1 PRHDT and CDR2 FYEKMQ (reference sequence). In DNA form, the CDR3 reads TGTGCCAGCACCCTCGCCGGGGGGGCCATATATTTT. It yields the protein CASTLAGGAIYF.

The chain has TRBV10-2 and TRBJ2-3; maybe TRBD1 (6 bases). The CDR3 covers 14 residues. V lost 2 bases to trimming and J lost 2 bases, with 8 bases between them. Germline V lookup: CDR1 WSHSY, CDR2 SAAADI. The CDR3 coding sequence is TGCGCCAGCAGTGAGGGACAGCCCACAGATACGCAGTATTTT. Translated, it gives CASSEGQPTDTQYF.